The rows below give T cell receptor beta chains drawn from one sample of a study of cytomegalovirus exposure and HLA in healthy donors. Sequenced by immunoSEQ multiplex PCR; TCRdb stores in-frame clones only, minus some. The repertoire holds about 38,000 clones, with more than 80% as singletons. Sequenced material: PBMCs. All receptors come from a woman in her 40s in good health and CMV-seropositive. Both conserved end residues are part of each CDR3. Each record gives: CDR3 protein, CDR3 DNA, J gene, V gene, D gene, clone size. D genes are given only for firm matches. A row's size may be missing; if present it is once, few, many or a size class.

CDR3: CASSSGTSNEKLFF
DNA: TGCGCCAGCAGCTCCGGGACATCAAATGAAAAACTGTTTTTT
J: TRBJ1-4
V: TRBV5-1
D: -
size: -

CDR3: CASGRQGPYNGQFF
DNA: TGCGCCAGCGGGCGGCAGGGGCCCTACAATGGGCAGTTCTTC
J: TRBJ2-1
V: TRBV5-1
D: -
size: -

CDR3: CASSLNSRGQSYNSPLHF
DNA: TGTGCCAGCAGCTTAAATAGTAGGGGTCAGAGTTATAATTCACCCCTCCACTTT
J: TRBJ1-6
V: TRBV5-5
D: -
size: -

CDR3: CASRLAGGGGTGELFF
DNA: TGTGCCAGCAGACTAGCGGGGGGAGGGGGCACCGGGGAGCTGTTTTTT
J: TRBJ2-2
V: TRBV7-2
D: TRBD2
size: -

CDR3: CASSQVIQGAGANVLTF
DNA: TGCGCCAGCAGCCAGGTCATTCAGGGTGCAGGGGCCAACGTCCTGACTTTC
J: TRBJ2-6
V: TRBV4-3
D: -
size: once

CDR3: CASSQGGNRQYF
DNA: TGTGCCAGCAGCCAAGGAGGCAACAGGCAGTACTTC
J: TRBJ2-4
V: TRBV14
D: -
size: -

CDR3: CASSPPRTGSYEQYF
DNA: TGTGCCAGCAGCCCGCCCCGGACAGGGTCCTACGAGCAGTACTTC
J: TRBJ2-7
V: TRBV5-8
D: TRBD1
size: -

CDR3: CASSKGQGAGGANVLTF
DNA: TGTGCCAGCAGTAAGGGACAGGGGGCCGGTGGGGCCAACGTCCTGACTTTC
J: TRBJ2-6
V: TRBV27
D: TRBD1
size: once

CDR3: CASSQTGDGKAFF
DNA: TGTGCCAGCAGCCAAACGGGGGATGGAAAAGCTTTCTTT
J: TRBJ1-1
V: TRBV7-2
D: -
size: -

CDR3: CASSYTDTGELFF
DNA: TGTGCCAGCAGTTACACGGACACCGGGGAGCTGTTTTTT
J: TRBJ2-2
V: TRBV6-6
D: -
size: -

CDR3: CASSSRGTVGYTF
DNA: TGTGCCAGCAGTTCTCGCGGGACGGTAGGCTACACCTTC
J: TRBJ1-2
V: TRBV28
D: -
size: once

CDR3: CASSQGAGLEQYF
DNA: TGTGCCAGCAGTCAGGGGGCAGGTCTCGAGCAGTACTTC
J: TRBJ2-7
V: TRBV6-6
D: TRBD1
size: -

CDR3: CASSYAPGVRYEQYF
DNA: TGTGCCAGCAGTTATGCCCCAGGGGTTCGATACGAGCAGTACTTC
J: TRBJ2-7
V: TRBV6-5
D: -
size: few

CDR3: CASSLQVSQETQYF
DNA: TGTGCCAGCAGCCTGCAGGTGTCCCAAGAGACCCAGTACTTC
J: TRBJ2-5
V: TRBV5-4
D: -
size: -

CDR3: CASSSGTNRFSSYNEQFF
DNA: TGTGCCAGCAGCTCCGGGACTAACCGTTTTAGCTCCTACAATGAGCAGTTCTTC
J: TRBJ2-1
V: TRBV5-6
D: TRBD2
size: -

CDR3: CASRSGQHSYEQYF
DNA: TGTGCCAGCAGGTCGGGACAGCACTCCTACGAGCAGTACTTC
J: TRBJ2-7
V: TRBV27
D: TRBD1
size: -

CDR3: CASSFRLAEYNEQFF
DNA: TGTGCCAGCAGCTTTCGGCTAGCGGAGTACAATGAGCAGTTCTTC
J: TRBJ2-1
V: TRBV5-4
D: TRBD2
size: -

CDR3: CASRLGFAGSTDTQYF
DNA: TGTGCCAGCAGACTGGGGTTCGCGGGTAGCACAGATACGCAGTATTTT
J: TRBJ2-3
V: TRBV5-4
D: -
size: -

CDR3: CASSLPGTGRMEAFF
DNA: TGCGCCAGCAGCCTACCCGGGACAGGGAGAATGGAAGCTTTCTTT
J: TRBJ1-1
V: TRBV4-1
D: TRBD1
size: -

CDR3: CASSPVPGQGYEKLFF
DNA: TGCGCCAGCAGCCCAGTCCCGGGACAGGGGTATGAAAAACTGTTTTTT
J: TRBJ1-4
V: TRBV4-3
D: TRBD1
size: few

CDR3: CAWTGRTEQYF
DNA: TGTGCCTGGACAGGGAGGACCGAGCAGTACTTC
J: TRBJ2-7
V: TRBV9
D: TRBD1
size: -

CDR3: CASSLQGALSTDTQYF
DNA: TGCGCCAGCAGCTTACAGGGGGCTTTAAGCACAGATACGCAGTATTTT
J: TRBJ2-3
V: TRBV5-1
D: TRBD1
size: -

CDR3: CASSLDGSGANVLTF
DNA: TGTGCCAGCAGCTTAGACGGGAGCGGGGCCAACGTCCTGACTTTC
J: TRBJ2-6
V: TRBV7-2
D: -
size: -

CDR3: CASSLPQGGDTGELFF
DNA: TGCGCCAGCAGCTTACCCCAGGGTGGGGACACCGGGGAGCTGTTTTTT
J: TRBJ2-2
V: TRBV5-1
D: -
size: once

CDR3: CASSPPGQGIGMEQYF
DNA: TGTGCCAGCTCACCCCCTGGACAGGGGATAGGGATGGAGCAGTACTTC
J: TRBJ2-7
V: TRBV18
D: TRBD1
size: -

CDR3: CASSRGRMNTEAFF
DNA: TGTGCCAGCAGTAGGGGGCGGATGAACACTGAAGCTTTCTTT
J: TRBJ1-1
V: TRBV6-5
D: TRBD1
size: -

CDR3: CASSSTDRDVLAFF
DNA: TGTGCCAGCAGCTCCACCGACAGGGATGTATTGGCTTTCTTT
J: TRBJ1-1
V: TRBV5-4
D: TRBD1
size: -

CDR3: CASVQDTTGELFF
DNA: TGTGCCAGCGTACAGGACACCACCGGGGAGCTGTTTTTT
J: TRBJ2-2
V: TRBV10-3
D: -
size: -